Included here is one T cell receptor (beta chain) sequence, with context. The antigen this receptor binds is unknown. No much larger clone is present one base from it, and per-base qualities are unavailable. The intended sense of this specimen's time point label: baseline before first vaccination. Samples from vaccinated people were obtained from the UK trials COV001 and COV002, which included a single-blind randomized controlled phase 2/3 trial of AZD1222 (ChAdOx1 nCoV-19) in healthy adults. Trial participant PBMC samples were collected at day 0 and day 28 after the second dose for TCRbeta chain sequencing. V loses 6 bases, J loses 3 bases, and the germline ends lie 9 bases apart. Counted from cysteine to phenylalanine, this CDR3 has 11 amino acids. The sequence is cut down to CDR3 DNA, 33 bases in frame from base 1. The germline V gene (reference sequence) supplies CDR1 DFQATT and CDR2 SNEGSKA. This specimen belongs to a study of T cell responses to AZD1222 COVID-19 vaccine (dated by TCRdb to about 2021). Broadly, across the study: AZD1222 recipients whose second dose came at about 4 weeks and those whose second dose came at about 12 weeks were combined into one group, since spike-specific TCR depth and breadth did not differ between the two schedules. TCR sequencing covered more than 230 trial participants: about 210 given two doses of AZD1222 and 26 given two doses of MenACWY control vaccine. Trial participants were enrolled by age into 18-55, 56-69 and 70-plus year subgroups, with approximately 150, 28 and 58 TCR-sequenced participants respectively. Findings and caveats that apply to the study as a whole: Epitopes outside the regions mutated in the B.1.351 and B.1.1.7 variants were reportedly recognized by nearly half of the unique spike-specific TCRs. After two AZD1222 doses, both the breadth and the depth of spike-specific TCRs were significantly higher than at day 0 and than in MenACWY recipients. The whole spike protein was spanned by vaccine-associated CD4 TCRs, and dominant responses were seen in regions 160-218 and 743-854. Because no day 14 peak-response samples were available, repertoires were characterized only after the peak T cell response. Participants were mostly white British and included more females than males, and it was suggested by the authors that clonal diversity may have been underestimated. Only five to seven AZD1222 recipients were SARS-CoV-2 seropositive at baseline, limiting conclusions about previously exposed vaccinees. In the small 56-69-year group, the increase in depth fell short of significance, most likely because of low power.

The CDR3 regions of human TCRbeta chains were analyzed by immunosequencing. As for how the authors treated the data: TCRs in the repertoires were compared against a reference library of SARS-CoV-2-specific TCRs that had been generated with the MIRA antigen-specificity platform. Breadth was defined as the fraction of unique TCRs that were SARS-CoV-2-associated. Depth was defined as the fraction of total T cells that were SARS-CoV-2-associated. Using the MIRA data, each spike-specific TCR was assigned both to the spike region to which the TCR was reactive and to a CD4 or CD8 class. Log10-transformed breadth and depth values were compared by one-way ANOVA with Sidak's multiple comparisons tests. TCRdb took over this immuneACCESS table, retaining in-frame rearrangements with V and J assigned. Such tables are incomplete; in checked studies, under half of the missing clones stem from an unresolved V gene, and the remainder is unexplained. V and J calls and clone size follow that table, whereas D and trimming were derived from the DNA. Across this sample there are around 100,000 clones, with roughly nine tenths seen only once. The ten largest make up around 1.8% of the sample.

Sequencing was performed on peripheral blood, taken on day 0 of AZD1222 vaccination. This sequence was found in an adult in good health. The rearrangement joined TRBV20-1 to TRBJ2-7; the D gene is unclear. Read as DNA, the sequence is TGCAGTGCAGGACGAGTCTACGAGCAGTACTTC. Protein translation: CSAGRVYEQYF.